This T cell receptor beta chain was identified in a study of CD8+ T cells in alopecia areata. Collected material from alopecia areata patients comprised lesional scalp punch biopsies and peripheral blood. CDR1 PRHDT and CDR2 FYEKMQ come from the germline V gene (reference sequence). This CDR3 is 12 amino acids long. Trimming took off 0 bases at V and 4 bases at J, with 0 bases between the two ends. After isolation, RNA underwent reverse transcription to generate cDNA as the sequencing template. Method: immunoSEQ multiplex PCR; TCRdb's copy keeps in-frame clones and lacks some. This sample carries 100,000 to 150,000 clones, 45% to 50% of them seen once, and the ten largest clones take roughly 20%.

This TCR was sampled from a human donor with alopecia areata. Sample: CD8+ T cells sorted from blood, taken at week 0. The V call is TRBV13, the J call TRBJ1-4; D is unresolved. The CDR3 nucleotides are TGTGCCAGCAGCTTAGGTAATGAAAAACTGTTTTTT. This translates into CASSLGNEKLFF. The full variable domain, completed using reference TRBV13 and TRBJ1-4, is AAGVIQSPRHLIKEKRETATLKCYPIPRHDTVYWYQQGPGQDPQFLISFYEKMQSDKGSIPDRFSAQQFSDYHSELNMSSLELGDSALYFCASSLGNEKLFFGSGTQLSVL.